The rows below give T cell receptor beta chains drawn from one sample of a study of T cells after yellow fever vaccination. In TCRdb, the 5' RACE reads were re-called with MiXCR into one record per CDR3 protein. This table has approximately 600,000 distinct CDR3 sequences, around an eighth appearing once. The source material was PBMCs, sampled on the day of the yellow fever booster vaccination. All receptors derive from a man in his thirties or forties who received the YFV17D yellow fever vaccine. The CDR3 runs from the conserved cysteine through the conserved F or W. D genes are given only for firm matches. Some rows mark clone size as missing; the rest say once, few, many or name a class of expanded clone.

abundance	v_gene	j_gene	d_gene	CDR3aa	CDR3nt
few	TRBV5-4	TRBJ2-2	-	CASSLEGGSIGELFF	TGTGCCAGCAGCTTGGAGGGTGGGAGCATCGGGGAGCTGTTTTTT
few	TRBV19	TRBJ2-7	-	CATQSTVLDYEQYF	TGTGCCACCCAATCGACTGTCCTAGACTACGAGCAGTACTTC
few	TRBV25-1	TRBJ2-3	-	CASSSGYTQYF	TGTGCCAGCAGTAGCGGCTATACGCAGTATTTT
few	TRBV30	TRBJ2-4	-	CAWSRENIQYF	TGTGCCTGGAGTAGGGAAAACATTCAGTACTTC
many	TRBV6-2/TRBV6-3	TRBJ2-1	-	CASRTGDVANEQFF	TGTGCCAGCAGGACTGGAGACGTAGCCAATGAGCAGTTCTTC
many	TRBV7-2	TRBJ2-7	-	CASSLSGPTYEQYF	TGTGCCAGCAGCTTATCGGGACCCACCTACGAGCAGTACTTC
-	TRBV9	TRBJ2-1	-	CASSVVAGRLFF	TGTGCCAGCAGCGTAGTGGCGGGAAGGTTGTTCTTC
few	TRBV25-1	TRBJ2-5	TRBD2	CASSDPTSGRYQETQYF	TGTGCCAGCAGTGATCCAACTAGCGGGAGGTACCAAGAGACCCAGTACTTC
-	TRBV5-1	TRBJ2-5	TRBD2	CASSQDGTSQETQYF	TGCGCCAGCAGCCAGGACGGGACTAGCCAAGAGACCCAGTACTTC
-	TRBV18	TRBJ1-2	-	CASSPLSGASYGYTF	TGTGCCAGCTCACCACTATCCGGGGCCTCCTATGGCTACACCTTC
-	TRBV20-1	TRBJ2-1	-	CSARTRRGEQFF	TGCAGTGCTAGGACCAGACGGGGTGAGCAGTTCTTC
few	TRBV5-1	TRBJ2-3	-	CASSLEPLTSTDTQYF	TGCGCCAGCAGCTTGGAGCCCCTGACTAGCACAGATACGCAGTATTTT
few	TRBV7-9	TRBJ2-1	TRBD2	CASPSGTGGEQFF	TGTGCCAGCCCCAGCGGGACGGGGGGTGAGCAGTTCTTC
few	TRBV11-3	TRBJ2-1	-	CASSLEFSSNEQFF	TGTGCCAGCAGCTTAGAGTTTTCCTCCAATGAGCAGTTCTTC
-	TRBV15	TRBJ2-7	TRBD2	CATSRDPLGTSGSYEQYF	TGTGCCACCAGCAGAGATCCCCTCGGAACTAGCGGCTCCTACGAGCAGTACTTC
-	TRBV20-1	TRBJ1-4	TRBD1	CSARGQGATNEKLFF	TGCAGTGCGAGGGGACAGGGGGCAACTAATGAAAAACTGTTTTTT
-	TRBV28	TRBJ2-2	-	CASWARNTGELFF	TGTGCCTCCTGGGCGAGGAACACCGGGGAGCTGTTTTTT
-	TRBV7-2	TRBJ1-5	-	CASSLGRGANQPQHF	TGTGCCAGCAGCTTAGGGAGGGGTGCAAATCAGCCCCAGCATTTT
-	TRBV25-1	TRBJ2-1	-	CASSELLGASNEQFF	TGTGCCAGCAGTGAATTGCTGGGGGCATCCAATGAGCAGTTCTTC
-	TRBV19	TRBJ1-5	-	CASSIDRENFPQHF	TGTGCCAGTAGTATAGACAGGGAAAACTTTCCCCAGCATTTT
few	TRBV11-2	TRBJ2-2	TRBD2	CASSLVLGLALPGELFF	TGTGCCAGCAGCTTAGTCCTGGGACTAGCCCTCCCCGGGGAGCTGTTTTTT
few	TRBV27	TRBJ2-7	-	CASGGGSHEQYF	TGTGCCAGCGGAGGGGGGTCCCACGAGCAGTACTTC
-	TRBV29-1	TRBJ2-5	-	CSVGSGAGSSQETQYF	TGCAGCGTTGGGAGTGGCGCGGGAAGCTCCCAAGAGACCCAGTACTTC
-	TRBV7-7	TRBJ2-2	-	CASSLGSAANTGELFF	TGTGCCAGCAGCTTAGGCTCCGCCGCGAACACCGGGGAGCTGTTTTTT
-	TRBV12-3/TRBV12-4	TRBJ2-7	TRBD2	CASSPRTSGTSYEQYF	TGTGCCAGCAGTCCGAGGACTAGCGGGACCTCCTACGAGCAGTACTTC
-	TRBV7-2	TRBJ2-7	-	CASSALAEQYF	TGTGCCAGCAGCGCCCTAGCGGAGCAGTACTTC
-	TRBV28	TRBJ2-5	TRBD1	CASSSDRASSQETQYF	TGTGCCAGCAGTTCCGACAGGGCCAGTTCACAAGAGACCCAGTACTTC
few	TRBV9	TRBJ2-1	-	CASSVTSHQSYNEQFF	TGTGCCAGCAGCGTAACTTCCCACCAATCCTACAATGAGCAGTTCTTC
many	TRBV12-3/TRBV12-4	TRBJ2-1	TRBD2	CASRLAGGSYNEQFF	TGTGCCAGCAGGCTAGCGGGAGGTTCCTACAATGAGCAGTTCTTC
few	TRBV13	TRBJ2-5	-	CASSRSGESKTQYF	TGTGCCAGCAGCCGATCGGGGGAGTCAAAGACCCAGTACTTC
-	TRBV5-1	TRBJ2-2	-	CASSSNYRAGELFF	TGCGCCAGCAGCTCGAATTACAGGGCCGGGGAGCTGTTTTTT
-	TRBV20-1	TRBJ1-2	-	CSARSPSEQLGCTF	TGCAGTGCTAGGTCCCCCTCGGAACAACTAGGTTGCACCTTC
few	TRBV29-1	TRBJ1-1	TRBD1	CSVRDRLDAEAFF	TGCAGCGTTAGGGACAGGTTGGATGCTGAAGCTTTCTTT
-	TRBV6-5	TRBJ1-2	-	CASSYLGVSNYGYTF	TGTGCCAGCAGTTACCTAGGCGTGTCTAACTATGGCTACACCTTC
-	TRBV10-3	TRBJ2-7	-	CAISESARTNLRGQYF	TGTGCCATCAGTGAGTCGGCCAGAACAAACCTACGAGGTCAGTACTTC
many	TRBV7-2	TRBJ2-7	TRBD1	CASSLDRGSYEQYF	TGTGCCAGCAGCCTGGACAGGGGATCCTACGAGCAGTACTTC
few	TRBV7-2	TRBJ2-4	TRBD2	CASTPRLALSKNIQYF	TGTGCCAGCACCCCTCGACTAGCGCTCTCCAAAAACATTCAGTACTTC